What follows is one T cell receptor beta chain and its context. Its antigen is still unknown. The authors reverse transcribed all of the isolated RNA, so sequencing captured expressed TCRB transcripts. TCRdb's copy holds only in-frame clones and misses some; the assay was immunoSEQ multiplex PCR. The sample carries roughly 50,000 clones, approximately 45% recorded once. The record originates from a study of beta chain features in type 1 diabetes. Findings and caveats of the study: Within each of all four CD4+ subsets, Type 1 diabetes patients had TCRB CDR3s that were moderately but significantly shorter.

The CDR3 length is 16 residues. V shed 5 bases and J 4 bases; nucleotides not matched to a gene: 8. Germline V gene sequence: CDR1 SGHTA, CDR2 FQGTGA. Sequences were obtained from Tregs from blood. This receptor was obtained from a man aged 30-40 years with type 1 diabetes. V usage is TRBV7-3 and J usage is TRBJ2-1; 10 nucleotides agree with TRBD2. The DNA for the CDR3 is TGTGCCAGCAGCCCCGGACTAGCGGTGAATTACAATGAGCAGTTCTTC. As protein: CASSPGLAVNYNEQFF.